The rows below give T cell receptor beta chains drawn from one sample of a study of shared clonotypes between healthy human individuals. Here immunoSEQ multiplex PCR was the method, and the copy in TCRdb shows in-frame clones only, minus some. The sample holds some 2,000,000 clones, around 95% seen once. What was sequenced was naive CD4+ T cells sorted from blood. The source is a man in his late teens or twenties in good health. The CDR3 runs from the conserved cysteine through the conserved F or W. Each record gives: V gene, D gene, J gene, CDR3 DNA, CDR3 protein. A D gene is named only where the DNA matches it firmly.

TRBV6-6	-	TRBJ1-2	TGTGCCAGCAGTTACTCGGGAGTCAGGGATGGCTACACCTTC	CASSYSGVRDGYTF
TRBV19	-	TRBJ1-2	TGTGCCAGTACGCCGGGCGGGACTAACTATGGCTACACCTTC	CASTPGGTNYGYTF
TRBV30	-	TRBJ2-7	TGTGCCTGGAGCTCCACGCCCACGGAGTCCTACGAGCAGTACTTC	CAWSSTPTESYEQYF
TRBV5-1	-	TRBJ2-7	TGCGCCAGCAGCACCGGGACCCTCGAGGACGAGCAGTACTTC	CASSTGTLEDEQYF
TRBV6-1	-	TRBJ2-3	TGTGCCAGCACCGAGCTAGCGCCAGATACGCAGTATTTT	CASTELAPDTQYF
TRBV11-2	TRBD1	TRBJ1-4	TGTGCCAGCAGCCTGTACAGGGGCCGGGCAACTAATGAAAAACTGTTTTTT	CASSLYRGRATNEKLFF
TRBV5-1	-	TRBJ2-7	TGCGCCAGCAGCTTGGAAAGCGAGAGCTCCTACGAGCAGTACTTC	CASSLESESSYEQYF
TRBV19	-	TRBJ2-1	TGTGCCAGTAGTGCTAGCAATGAGCAGTTCTTC	CASSASNEQFF
TRBV18	-	TRBJ2-7	TGTGCCAGCTCGCTCGAGACTGTAAGTGAGCAGTACTTC	CASSLETVSEQYF
TRBV5-1	-	TRBJ2-7	TGCGCCAGCAGCTTGGAAGGGGGACCCACCGGTGAGCAGTACTTC	CASSLEGGPTGEQYF